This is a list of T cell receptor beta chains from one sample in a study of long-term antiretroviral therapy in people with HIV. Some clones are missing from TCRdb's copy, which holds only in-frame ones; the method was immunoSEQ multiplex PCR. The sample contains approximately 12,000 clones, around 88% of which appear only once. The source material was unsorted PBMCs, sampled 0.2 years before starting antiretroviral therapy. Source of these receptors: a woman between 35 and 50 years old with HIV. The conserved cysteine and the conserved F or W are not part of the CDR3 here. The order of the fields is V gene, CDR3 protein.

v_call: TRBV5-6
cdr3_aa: ASSRWAGSTNEKLF

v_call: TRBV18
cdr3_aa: ASSPPNRDRAGGYT

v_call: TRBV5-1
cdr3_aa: ASGISGSYEQY

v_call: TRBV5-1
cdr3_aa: ASSLASFWDDTQY

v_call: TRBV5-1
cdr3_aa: ASSLASTSANYGYT

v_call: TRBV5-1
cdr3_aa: ASSAEGTANEKLF

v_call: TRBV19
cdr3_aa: ASSVQQGESNIQY

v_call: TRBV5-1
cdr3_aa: ASSPDGRLVNTEAF

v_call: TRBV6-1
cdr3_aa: ASSEARLSYNSPLH

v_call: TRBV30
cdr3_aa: AWSISSEQF

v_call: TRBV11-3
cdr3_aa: ASSLESRTGELF

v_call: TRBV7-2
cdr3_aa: ASSLDAVGTGGEKLF

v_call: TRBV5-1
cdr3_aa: ASSLQGLNEKLF

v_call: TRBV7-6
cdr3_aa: ASSPGGDYSGNTIY

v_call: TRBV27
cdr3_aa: ASTEGPLRSPLH

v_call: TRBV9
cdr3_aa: ASSPSGGRIAKNIQY

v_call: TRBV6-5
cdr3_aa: ASSQGSRREQF

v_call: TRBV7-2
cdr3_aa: ASSLASLVTEAF

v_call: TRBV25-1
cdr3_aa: ASSRDRVTDTQY

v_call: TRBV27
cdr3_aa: ASSLRDATYNEQF

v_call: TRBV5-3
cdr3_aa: ARSLGTTGGKDGYT

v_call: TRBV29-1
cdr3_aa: SARGRGNTEAF

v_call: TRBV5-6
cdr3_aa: ASSLTRRGLYNEQF

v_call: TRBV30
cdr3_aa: AWSYTGNQPQH